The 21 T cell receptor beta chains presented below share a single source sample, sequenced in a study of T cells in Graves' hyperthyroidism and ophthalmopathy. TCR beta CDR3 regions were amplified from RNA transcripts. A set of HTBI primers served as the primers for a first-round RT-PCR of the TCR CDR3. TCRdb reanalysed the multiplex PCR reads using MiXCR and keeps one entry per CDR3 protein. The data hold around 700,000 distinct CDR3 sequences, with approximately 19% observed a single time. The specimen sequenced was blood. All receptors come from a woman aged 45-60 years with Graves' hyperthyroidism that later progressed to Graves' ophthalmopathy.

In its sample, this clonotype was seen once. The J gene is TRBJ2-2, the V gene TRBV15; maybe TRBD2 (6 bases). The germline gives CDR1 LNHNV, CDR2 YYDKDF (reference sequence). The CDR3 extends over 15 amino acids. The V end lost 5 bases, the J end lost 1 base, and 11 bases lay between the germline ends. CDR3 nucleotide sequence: TGTGCCACCAGCGGGGGAGGAGTGAACACCGGGGAGCTGTTTTTT. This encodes CATSGGGVNTGELFF.

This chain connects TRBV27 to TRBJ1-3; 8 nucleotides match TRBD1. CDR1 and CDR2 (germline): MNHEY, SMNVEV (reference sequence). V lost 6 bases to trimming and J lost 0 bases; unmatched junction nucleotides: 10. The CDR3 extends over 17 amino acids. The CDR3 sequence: CASRGTGSLNSGNTIYF. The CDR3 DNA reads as TGTGCCAGCAGGGGGACAGGTTCCTTAAACTCTGGAAACACCATATATTTT.

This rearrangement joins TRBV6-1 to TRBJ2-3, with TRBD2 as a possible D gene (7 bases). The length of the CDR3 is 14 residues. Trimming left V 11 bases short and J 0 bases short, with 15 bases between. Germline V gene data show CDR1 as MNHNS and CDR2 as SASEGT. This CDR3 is CASRAGASTDTQYF. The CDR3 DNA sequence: TGTGCCTCGCGGGCGGGGGCTAGCACAGATACGCAGTATTTT.

In DNA, the CDR3 is TGTGCCAGCAGTCTGAACTTGGGTGGCTACACCTTC. Its protein product is CASSLNLGGYTF. This chain links TRBV28 with TRBJ1-2; the D is unclear. V was shortened by 5 bases and J by 7 bases, with 11 bases between the two germline ends. The CDR3 totals 12 residues. Germline CDR1 reads MDHEN; CDR2 reads SYDVKM.

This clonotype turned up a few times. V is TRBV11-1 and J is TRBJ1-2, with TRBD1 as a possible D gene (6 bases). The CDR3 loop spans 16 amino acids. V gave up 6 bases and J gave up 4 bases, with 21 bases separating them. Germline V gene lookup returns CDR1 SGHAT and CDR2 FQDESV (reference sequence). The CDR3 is CASSTPGGARGYGYTF. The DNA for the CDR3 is TGTGCCAGCAGTACCCCCGGGGGGGCGCGGGGCTATGGCTACACCTTC.

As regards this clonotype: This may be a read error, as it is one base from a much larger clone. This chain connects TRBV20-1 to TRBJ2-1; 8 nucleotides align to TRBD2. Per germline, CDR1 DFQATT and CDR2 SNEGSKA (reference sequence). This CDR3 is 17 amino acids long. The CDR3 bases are TGCAGTGCTAGAGATGGGGTGAGCGGGGGCTCCTACAATGGGCAGTTCTTC. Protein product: CSARDGVSGGSYNGQFF.

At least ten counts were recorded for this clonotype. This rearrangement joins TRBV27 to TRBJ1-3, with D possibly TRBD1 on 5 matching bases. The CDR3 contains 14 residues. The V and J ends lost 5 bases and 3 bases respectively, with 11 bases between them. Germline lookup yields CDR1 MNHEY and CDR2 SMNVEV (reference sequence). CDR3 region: CASSGGMSGNTIYF. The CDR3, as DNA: TGTGCCAGCAGTGGGGGTATGAGTGGAAACACCATATATTTT.

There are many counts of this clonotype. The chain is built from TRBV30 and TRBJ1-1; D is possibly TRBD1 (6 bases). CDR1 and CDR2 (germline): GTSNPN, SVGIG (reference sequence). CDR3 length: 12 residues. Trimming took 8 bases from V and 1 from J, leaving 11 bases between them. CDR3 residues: CAARQENTEAFF. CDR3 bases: TGTGCCGCCCGACAGGAGAACACTGAAGCTTTCTTT.

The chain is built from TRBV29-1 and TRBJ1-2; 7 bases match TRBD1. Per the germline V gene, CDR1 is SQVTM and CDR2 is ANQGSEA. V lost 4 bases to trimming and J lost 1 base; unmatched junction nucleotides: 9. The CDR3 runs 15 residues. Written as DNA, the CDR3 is TGCAGCGTTGGGGGGGAGGACAGGAATAACTATGGCTACACCTTC. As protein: CSVGGEDRNNYGYTF.

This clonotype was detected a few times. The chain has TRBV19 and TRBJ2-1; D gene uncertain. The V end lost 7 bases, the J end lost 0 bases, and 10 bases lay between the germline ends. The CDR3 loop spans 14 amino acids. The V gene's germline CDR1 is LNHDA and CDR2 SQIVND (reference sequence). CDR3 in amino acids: CASTDESSYNEQFF. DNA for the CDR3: TGTGCCAGTACCGACGAGAGCTCCTACAATGAGCAGTTCTTC.

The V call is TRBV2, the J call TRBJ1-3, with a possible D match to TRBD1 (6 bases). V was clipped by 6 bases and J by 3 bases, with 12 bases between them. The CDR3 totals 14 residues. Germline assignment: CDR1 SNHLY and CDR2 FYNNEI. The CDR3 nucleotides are TGTGCCAGCAGACAACAGGGTCTTGGAAACACCATATATTTT. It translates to CASRQQGLGNTIYF. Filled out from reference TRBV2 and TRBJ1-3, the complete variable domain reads EPEVTQTPSHQVTQMGQEVILRCVPISNHLYFYWYRQILGQKVEFLVSFYNNEISEKSEIFDDQFSVERPDGSNFTLKIRSTKLEDSAMYFCASRQQGLGNTIYFGEGSWLTVV.

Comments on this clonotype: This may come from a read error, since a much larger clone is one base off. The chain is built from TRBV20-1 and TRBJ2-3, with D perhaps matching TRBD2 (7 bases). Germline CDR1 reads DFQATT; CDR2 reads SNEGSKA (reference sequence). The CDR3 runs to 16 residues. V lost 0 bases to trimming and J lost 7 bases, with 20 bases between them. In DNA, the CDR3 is TGCAGTGCTAGAGATCTAACGGGGGGCGACCCGCATACGCAGTATTTT. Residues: CSARDLTGGDPHTQYF.

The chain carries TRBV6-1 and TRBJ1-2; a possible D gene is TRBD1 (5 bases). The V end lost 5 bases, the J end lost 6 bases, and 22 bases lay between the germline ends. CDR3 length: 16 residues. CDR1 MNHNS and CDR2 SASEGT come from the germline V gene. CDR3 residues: CASSRSLGRLGDGYTF. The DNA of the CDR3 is TGTGCCAGCAGTCGATCCCTCGGACGCCTGGGGGATGGCTACACCTTC.

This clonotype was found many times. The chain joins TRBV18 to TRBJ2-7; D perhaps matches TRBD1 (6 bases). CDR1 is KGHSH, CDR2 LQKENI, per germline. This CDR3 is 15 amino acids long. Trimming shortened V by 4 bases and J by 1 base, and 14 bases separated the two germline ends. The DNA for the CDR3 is TGTGCCAGCTCACTGGGAAGGACAGCGTCCTACGAGCAGTACTTC. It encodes CASSLGRTASYEQYF.

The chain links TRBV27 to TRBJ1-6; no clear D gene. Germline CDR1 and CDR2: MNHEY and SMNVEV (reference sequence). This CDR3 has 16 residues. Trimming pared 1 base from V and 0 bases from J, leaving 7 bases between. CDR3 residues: CASSLYESSYNSPLHF. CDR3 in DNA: TGTGCCAGCAGTTTATACGAAAGCTCCTATAATTCACCCCTCCACTTT.

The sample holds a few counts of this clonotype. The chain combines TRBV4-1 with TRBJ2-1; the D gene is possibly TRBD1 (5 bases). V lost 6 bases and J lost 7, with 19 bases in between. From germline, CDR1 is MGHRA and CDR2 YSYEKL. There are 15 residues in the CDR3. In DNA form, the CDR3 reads TGCGCCAGCAGGTCAAGCCCCAGGGTAGAGAATGAGCAGTTCTTC. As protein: CASRSSPRVENEQFF.

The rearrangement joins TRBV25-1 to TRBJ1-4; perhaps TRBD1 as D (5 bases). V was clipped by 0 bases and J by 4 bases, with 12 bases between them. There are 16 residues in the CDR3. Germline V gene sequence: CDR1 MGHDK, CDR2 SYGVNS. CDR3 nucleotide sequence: TGTGCCAGCAGTGAATATTTAGGGACCCTTAATGAAAAACTGTTTTTT. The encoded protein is CASSEYLGTLNEKLFF.

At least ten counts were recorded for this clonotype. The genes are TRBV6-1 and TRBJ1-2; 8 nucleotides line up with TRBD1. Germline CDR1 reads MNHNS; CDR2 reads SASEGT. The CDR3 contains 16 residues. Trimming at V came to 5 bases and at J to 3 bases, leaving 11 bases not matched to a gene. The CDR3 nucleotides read TGTGCCAGCAGTCTCACTACCAGGGGGCAAGACTATGGCTACACCTTC. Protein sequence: CASSLTTRGQDYGYTF.

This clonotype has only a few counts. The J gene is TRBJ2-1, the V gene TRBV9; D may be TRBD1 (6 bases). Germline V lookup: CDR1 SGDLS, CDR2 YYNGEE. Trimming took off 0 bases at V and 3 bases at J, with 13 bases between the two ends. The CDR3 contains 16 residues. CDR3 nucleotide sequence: TGTGCCAGCAGCGTAGGGTATCAGGGGTACTACAATGAGCAGTTCTTC. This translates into CASSVGYQGYYNEQFF.

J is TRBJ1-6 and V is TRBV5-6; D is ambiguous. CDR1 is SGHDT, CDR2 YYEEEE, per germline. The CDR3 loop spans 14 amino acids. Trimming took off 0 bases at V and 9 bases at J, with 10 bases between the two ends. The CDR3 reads CASSLVQLTSPLHF. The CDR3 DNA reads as TGTGCCAGCAGCTTGGTTCAGCTAACTTCACCCCTCCACTTT. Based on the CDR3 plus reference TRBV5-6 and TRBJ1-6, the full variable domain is DAGVTQSPTHLIKTRGQQVTLRCSPKSGHDTVSWYQQALGQGPQFIFQYYEEEERQRGNFPDRFSGHQFPNYSSELNVNALLLGDSALYLCASSLVQLTSPLHFGNGTRLTVT.

In DNA form, the CDR3 reads TGTGCCAGCAGCTCCGCAGGGGACTTCGAGCAGTACTTC. It encodes CASSSAGDFEQYF. This rearrangement joins TRBV7-8 to TRBJ2-7; D might be TRBD1 or TRBD2, each matching 6 bases. Trimming took off 4 bases at V and 6 bases at J, with 13 bases between the two ends. From germline, CDR1 is SGHVS and CDR2 FQNEAQ. CDR3 length equals 13 residues.